This is a list of T cell receptor beta chains from one sample in a study of early stage breast cancer tumors. Profiling relied on immunoSEQ multiplex PCR, and the TCRdb table lists in-frame clones only, not all of them. Of around 71,000 clones detected, 79% appear once; the ten largest clones hold 3.5%. Input material: blood. All receptors derive from a person between 55 and 69 years old with breast cancer. The CDR3 runs from the conserved cysteine through the conserved F or W. D genes are given only for firm matches. Clone size is stated in some rows and not others, as once, few, many or a class when expanded.

v_gene	abundance	len	j_gene	d_gene	CDR3nt	CDR3aa
TRBV28	once	13	TRBJ2-7	.	TGTGCCAGCAGTTTGGTGGGAGTTAACGAGCAGTACTTC	CASSLVGVNEQYF
TRBV5-1	.	13	TRBJ2-5	TRBD1	TGCGCCAGCAGCACAGGGGGGAGAGAGACCCAGTACTTC	CASSTGGRETQYF
TRBV2	few	14	TRBJ1-4	.	TGTGCCAGCAATACAGGGTTGACTAATGAAAAACTGTTTTTT	CASNTGLTNEKLFF
TRBV6-4	.	15	TRBJ1-1	TRBD1	TGTGCCAGCAGTCCTAGCAGGGACAGGAACACTGAAGCTTTCTTT	CASSPSRDRNTEAFF
TRBV4-1	.	15	TRBJ2-1	.	TGCGCCAGCAGCCAAGTGGAAGGTTTGGGAAATGAGCAGTTCTTC	CASSQVEGLGNEQFF
TRBV28	few	13	TRBJ2-2	.	TGTGCCAGCAGATCTCCGGGTACCGGGGAGCTGTTTTTT	CASRSPGTGELFF
TRBV5-1	few	14	TRBJ2-7	TRBD2	TGCGCCAGCAGCTTGGATAGCGGGAGGAACGAGCAGTACTTC	CASSLDSGRNEQYF
TRBV7-9	once	15	TRBJ1-3	.	TGTGCCAGCAGCTTAGCGGCAGCCTCTGGAAACACCATATATTTT	CASSLAAASGNTIYF
TRBV2	.	15	TRBJ1-2	TRBD1	TGTGCCAGCAGTCCCCGGGACAGGGGTACTCGGGGCTACACCTTC	CASSPRDRGTRGYTF
TRBV28	.	12	TRBJ2-7	.	TGTGCCAGCAGCGACGGGGACTACGAGCAGTACTTC	CASSDGDYEQYF
TRBV18	.	15	TRBJ2-3	.	TGTGCCAGCTCACCACTCTTTCGAGGCACAGATACGCAGTATTTT	CASSPLFRGTDTQYF
TRBV11-3	.	14	TRBJ1-1	.	TGTGCCAGCAGCAGAGGGGGGGCAGCAGCTGAAGCTTTCTTT	CASSRGGAAAEAFF
TRBV13	.	16	TRBJ2-3	TRBD2	TGTGCCAGCAGCTCTGCCGCTAGCGGGGGGGCAAATACGCAGTATTTT	CASSSAASGGANTQYF
TRBV5-4	.	16	TRBJ2-3	TRBD2	TGTGCCAGCAGTTTAACTAGCGGGAAGAACACAGATACGCAGTATTTT	CASSLTSGKNTDTQYF
TRBV19	.	12	TRBJ1-4	.	TGTGCCAGTAGTCGGGGGCGTGAAAAACTGTTTTTT	CASSRGREKLFF
TRBV6-1	.	13	TRBJ2-7	.	TGTGCCAGCGAAATTCCTAACCTGCACGAGCAGTACTTC	CASEIPNLHEQYF
TRBV7-7	.	14	TRBJ2-3	TRBD1	TGTGCTAGCAGCTTTAGAGGGGGCATAGATACGCAGTATTTT	CASSFRGGIDTQYF